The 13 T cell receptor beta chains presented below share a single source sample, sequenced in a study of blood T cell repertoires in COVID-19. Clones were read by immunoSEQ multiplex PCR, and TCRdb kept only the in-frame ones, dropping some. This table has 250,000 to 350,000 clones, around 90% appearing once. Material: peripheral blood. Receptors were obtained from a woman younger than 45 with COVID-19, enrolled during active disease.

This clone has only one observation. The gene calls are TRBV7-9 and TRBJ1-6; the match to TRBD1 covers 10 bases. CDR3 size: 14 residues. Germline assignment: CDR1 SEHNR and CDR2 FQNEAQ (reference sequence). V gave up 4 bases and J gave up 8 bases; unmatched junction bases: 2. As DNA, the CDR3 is TGTGCCAGCAGCTCGGGACAGGGGTATTCACCCCTCCACTTT. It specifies CASSSGQGYSPLHF.

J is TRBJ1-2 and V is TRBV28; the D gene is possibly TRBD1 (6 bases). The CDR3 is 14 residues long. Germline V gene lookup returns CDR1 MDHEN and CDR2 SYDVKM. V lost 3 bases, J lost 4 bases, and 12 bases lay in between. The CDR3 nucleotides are TGTGCCAGCAGTTTCCAGGGGCCCGTCTATGGCTACACCTTC. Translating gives CASSFQGPVYGYTF.

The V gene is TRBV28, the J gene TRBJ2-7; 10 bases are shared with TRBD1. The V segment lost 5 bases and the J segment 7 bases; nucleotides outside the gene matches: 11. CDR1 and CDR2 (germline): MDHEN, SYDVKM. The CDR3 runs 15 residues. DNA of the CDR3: TGTGCCAGCAGTAAACGGACAGGGGGATCGCGAGAGCAGTACTTC. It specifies CASSKRTGGSREQYF.

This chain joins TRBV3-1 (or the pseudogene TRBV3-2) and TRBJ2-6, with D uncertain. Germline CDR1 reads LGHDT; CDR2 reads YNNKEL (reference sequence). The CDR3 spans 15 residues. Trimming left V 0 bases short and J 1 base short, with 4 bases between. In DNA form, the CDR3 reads TGTGCCAGCAGCCAAGAGCAGTCTGGGGCCAACGTCCTGACTTTC. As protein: CASSQEQSGANVLTF.

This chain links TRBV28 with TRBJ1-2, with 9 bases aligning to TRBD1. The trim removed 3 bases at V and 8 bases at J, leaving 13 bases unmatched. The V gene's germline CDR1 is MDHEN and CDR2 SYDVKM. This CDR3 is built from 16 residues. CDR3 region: CASSFPLQGAPGGYTF. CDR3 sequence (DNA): TGTGCCAGCAGTTTCCCGCTACAGGGGGCCCCAGGGGGCTACACCTTC.

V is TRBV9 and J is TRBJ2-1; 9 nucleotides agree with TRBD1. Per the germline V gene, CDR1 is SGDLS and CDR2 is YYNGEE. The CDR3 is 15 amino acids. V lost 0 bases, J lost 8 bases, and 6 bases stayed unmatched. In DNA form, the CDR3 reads TGTGCCAGCAGCGTAGTGACAGGGGGTAATGATGAGCAGTTCTTC. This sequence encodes CASSVVTGGNDEQFF.

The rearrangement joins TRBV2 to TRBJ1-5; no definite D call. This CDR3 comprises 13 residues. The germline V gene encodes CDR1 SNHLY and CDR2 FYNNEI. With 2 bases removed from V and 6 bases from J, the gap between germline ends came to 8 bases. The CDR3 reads CASSERGVQPQHF. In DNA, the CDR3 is TGTGCCAGCAGTGAACGGGGTGTTCAGCCCCAGCATTTT.

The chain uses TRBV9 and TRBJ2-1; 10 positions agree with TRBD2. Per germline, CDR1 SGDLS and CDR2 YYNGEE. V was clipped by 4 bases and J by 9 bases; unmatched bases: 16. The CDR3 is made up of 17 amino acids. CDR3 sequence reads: CASSLGSSGGLVGEQFF. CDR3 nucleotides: TGTGCCAGCAGCCTAGGGAGTAGCGGGGGGCTGGTTGGTGAGCAGTTCTTC.

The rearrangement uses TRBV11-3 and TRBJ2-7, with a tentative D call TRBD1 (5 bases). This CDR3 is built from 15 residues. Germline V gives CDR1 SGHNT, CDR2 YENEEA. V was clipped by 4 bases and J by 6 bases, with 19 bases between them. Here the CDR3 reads CASSYTGFSGSEQYF. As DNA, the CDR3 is TGTGCCAGCAGCTACACAGGTTTCTCGGGCTCCGAGCAGTACTTC.

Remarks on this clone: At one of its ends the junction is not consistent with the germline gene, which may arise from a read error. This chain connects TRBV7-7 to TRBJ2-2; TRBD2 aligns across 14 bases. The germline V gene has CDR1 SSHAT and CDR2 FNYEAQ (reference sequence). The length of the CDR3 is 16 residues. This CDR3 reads CASSPGLAGGTGELFF. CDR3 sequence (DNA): TGTGCTAGCAGCCCAGGACTAGCGGGAGGTACCGGGGAGCTGTTTTTT.

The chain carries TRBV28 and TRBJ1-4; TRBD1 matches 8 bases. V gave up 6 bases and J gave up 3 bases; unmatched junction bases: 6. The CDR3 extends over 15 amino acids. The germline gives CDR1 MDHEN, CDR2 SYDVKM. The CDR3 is CASRDRVAANEKLFF. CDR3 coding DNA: TGTGCCAGCAGGGACAGGGTGGCAGCTAATGAAAAACTGTTTTTT.

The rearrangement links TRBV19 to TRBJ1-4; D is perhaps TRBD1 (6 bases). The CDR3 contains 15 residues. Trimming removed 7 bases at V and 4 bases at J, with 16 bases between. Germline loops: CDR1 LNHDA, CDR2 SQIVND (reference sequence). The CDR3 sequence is CASTNHRVSNEKLFF. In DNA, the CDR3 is TGTGCCAGTACCAACCACAGGGTCAGTAATGAAAAACTGTTTTTT.

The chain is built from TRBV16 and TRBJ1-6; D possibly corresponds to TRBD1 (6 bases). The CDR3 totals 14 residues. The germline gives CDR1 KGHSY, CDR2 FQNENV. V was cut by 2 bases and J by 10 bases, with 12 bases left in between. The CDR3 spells CASSQRQETSPLHF. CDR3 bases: TGTGCCAGCAGCCAACGACAGGAGACGTCACCCCTCCACTTT.